This TCR beta chain was captured by sequencing in a study of blood T cells in healthy people across ages. Whole-study findings and limits: More naive CD4+ cells and higher diversity were found in long-lived than in aged donors. The percentage of naive T cells correlated strongly with TCR beta diversity.

Sample-barcoded 5' priming and a J-beta primer mix drove a second PCR of 7 to 11 cycles. Each cDNA molecule carried a tag from a template-switch adaptor that contained 12 random nucleotides. One entry per CDR3 protein results from TCRdb running MiXCR on the 5' RACE reads. The sample has 500,000 to 700,000 distinct CDR3 sequences; 25% to 30% are singletons. Caucasian individuals from Russia who were healthy and aged about 6 to 95 acted as donors. This clonotype has only a few counts. The antigen remains undetermined. CDR1 and CDR2 from the germline V gene are SGDLS and YYNGEE. Trimming removed 4 bases from V and 4 bases from J; junction bases left unmatched: 12. The CDR3 runs 17 residues.

The source of this sequence is an elderly woman in good health. Material: blood. The chain recombines TRBV9 with TRBJ1-5; TRBD1 matches at 9 bases. CDR3 nucleotide sequence: TGTGCCAGCAGCTCTAAAGGTGGACAGGGGACAAATCAGCCCCAGCATTTT. This encodes CASSSKGGQGTNQPQHF. Using reference TRBV9 and TRBJ1-5 for the parts outside the CDR3, the full variable domain is DSGVTQTPKHLITATGQRVTLRCSPRSGDLSVYWYQQSLDQGLQFLIQYYNGEERAKGNILERFSAQQFPDLHSELNLSSLELGDSALYFCASSSKGGQGTNQPQHFGDGTRLSIL.